One and the same sample provided the 29 T cell receptor beta chains below, sequenced in a study of blood T cell repertoires in COVID-19. Clones were sequenced by immunoSEQ multiplex PCR, and TCRdb holds only the in-frame ones, with some missing. The sample holds about 260,000 clones; 85% are singletons and the top ten take 13%. Sequenced material: peripheral blood. The receptors originated from a human donor in a cohort sampled during active COVID-19.

This clone was counted between two and nine times. The chain employs TRBV10-3 and TRBJ2-5; D gene uncertain. This CDR3 is built from 12 residues. The germline V gene has CDR1 ENHRY and CDR2 SYGVKD. V was pared by 0 bases and J by 5 bases, with 4 bases between. DNA of the CDR3: TGTGCCATCAGTGAGTCGGAGGAGACCCAGTACTTC. As protein: CAISESEETQYF.

The chain recombines TRBV6-5 with TRBJ2-5, with D possibly TRBD2 on 6 matching bases. Germline CDR1 and CDR2: MNHEY and SVGAGI. The germline V and J ends were trimmed by 6 bases and 0 bases, with 11 bases remaining between them. The CDR3 extends over 14 amino acids. In DNA form, the CDR3 reads TGTGCCAGCAGCCGCCCGGGGGACCAAGAGACCCAGTACTTC. It encodes CASSRPGDQETQYF.

The chain recombines TRBV24-1 with TRBJ1-5; 10 positions agree with TRBD1. The CDR3 runs 17 residues. The V segment lost 4 bases and the J segment 1 base; nucleotides outside the gene matches: 6. The germline CDR1 and CDR2 sequences are KGHDR and SFDVKD. The CDR3 DNA follows: TGTGCCACCAGTGAGGGGGGGACAGGGGAAAGCAATCAGCCCCAGCATTTT. It codes for CATSEGGTGESNQPQHF.

The chain links TRBV27 to TRBJ2-7; 8 positions agree with TRBD2. The junction had 5 bases not matched to a gene; V was cut back by 1 base and J by 3 bases. CDR3 length: 15 residues. Germline CDR1 is MNHEY and CDR2 is SMNVEV (reference sequence). The CDR3: CASSLFKREHYEQYF. CDR3 coding DNA: TGTGCCAGCAGTTTATTTAAGCGGGAGCACTACGAGCAGTACTTC.

The rearrangement joins TRBV27 to TRBJ2-7; a weak D match, TRBD2 (6 bases). Trimming pared 2 bases from V and 2 bases from J, leaving 16 bases between. CDR3 length: 16 amino acids. Germline V lookup: CDR1 MNHEY, CDR2 SMNVEV (reference sequence). The CDR3 protein is CASSLRGFSFTYEQYF. CDR3 in DNA: TGTGCCAGCAGTTTACGGGGGTTTTCCTTCACCTACGAGCAGTACTTC.

This clone was seen just once. This sequence joins TRBV30 and TRBJ2-3; D uncertain. This CDR3 has 15 residues. V lost 0 bases, J lost 2 bases, and 12 bases lay in between. Looked up from germline, CDR1 is GTSNPN and CDR2 is SVGIG (reference sequence). DNA for the CDR3: TGTGCCTGGAGTGTACAGAAACCTACCACAGATACGCAGTATTTT. Translated: CAWSVQKPTTDTQYF.

The V and J genes are TRBV15 and TRBJ2-5; 7 positions agree with TRBD2. CDR3 length: 13 amino acids. Germline assignment: CDR1 LNHNV and CDR2 YYDKDF (reference sequence). V gave up 8 bases and J gave up 1 base; unmatched junction bases: 4. In nucleotides, the CDR3 is TGTGCCACCCGCCTAGCGGTCCAAGAGACCCAGTACTTC. The encoded protein is CATRLAVQETQYF.

V usage is TRBV28 and J usage is TRBJ1-4; D unclear. Germline values: CDR1 MDHEN, CDR2 SYDVKM. The CDR3 extends over 13 amino acids. V dropped 2 bases and J dropped 8 bases, with 9 bases sitting between them. Here the CDR3 DNA reads TGTGCCAGCAGTTTAGGGAGGGCCGAAAAACTGTTTTTT. This sequence encodes CASSLGRAEKLFF.

The V call is TRBV3-1 (or the pseudogene TRBV3-2), the J call TRBJ1-5, with 8 bases lining up with TRBD1. With 4 bases clipped from V and 7 bases from J, the junction kept 6 bases outside the gene matches. CDR1 and CDR2 from the germline V gene are LGHDT and YNNKEL (reference sequence). This CDR3 has 14 residues. In DNA form, the CDR3 reads TGTGCCAGCAGCCCGCAGGGGGCAAGGCAGCCCCAGCATTTT. Protein sequence: CASSPQGARQPQHF.

The rearrangement joins TRBV2 to TRBJ1-3; the D is unclear. This CDR3 region has 14 residues. Trimming removed 8 bases at V and 5 bases at J, with 16 bases between. CDR1 is SNHLY, CDR2 FYNNEI, per germline. The CDR3 DNA reads as TGTGCCAGCCTGGAGACCTCCCTTCGAAACACCATATATTTT. The encoded protein is CASLETSLRNTIYF.

The chain uses TRBV15 and TRBJ2-1; 8 bases line up with TRBD2. J was trimmed by 3 bases and V by 0 bases; bases with no gene match: 7. Germline lookup yields CDR1 LNHNV and CDR2 YYDKDF (reference sequence). The CDR3 has 17 amino acids. CDR3 amino acids: CATSRDPGGRNYNEQFF. CDR3 DNA: TGTGCCACCAGCAGAGATCCGGGCGGGAGGAACTACAATGAGCAGTTCTTC. Full variable domain (outside the CDR3, taken from reference TRBV15 and TRBJ2-1): DAMVIQNPRYQVTQFGKPVTLSCSQTLNHNVMYWYQQKSSQAPKLLFHYYDKDFNNEADTPDNFQSRRPNTSFCFLDIRSPGLGDTAMYLCATSRDPGGRNYNEQFFGPGTRLTVL.

The gene calls are TRBV9 and TRBJ2-7; D is perhaps TRBD1 (5 bases). Per germline, CDR1 SGDLS and CDR2 YYNGEE. There are 17 residues in the CDR3. V was clipped by 4 bases and J by 1 base, with 21 bases between them. The CDR3 is CASSSGPNLGASYEQYF. CDR3 in DNA: TGTGCCAGCAGCTCCGGGCCAAACCTTGGGGCTTCCTACGAGCAGTACTTC.

The chain joins TRBV3-1 (or the pseudogene TRBV3-2) to TRBJ1-2; D not certain. The CDR3 covers 16 residues. Germline CDR1 LGHDT, CDR2 YNNKEL (reference sequence). Trimming left V 0 bases short and J 0 bases short, with 11 bases between. CDR3 loop: CASSQDPAATNYGYTF. In DNA form, the CDR3 reads TGTGCCAGCAGCCAAGATCCGGCGGCAACTAACTATGGCTACACCTTC.

The chain combines TRBV30 with TRBJ2-7, with a weak D call TRBD2 (5 bases). V lost 0 bases and J lost 9, with 18 bases in between. CDR3 length equals 14 residues. Germline loops: CDR1 GTSNPN, CDR2 SVGIG (reference sequence). Here the CDR3 reads CAWSVGLASTVQYF. CDR3 coding DNA: TGTGCCTGGAGTGTAGGGCTAGCCTCTACGGTGCAGTACTTC.

The V and J genes are TRBV2 and TRBJ2-7; TRBD2 aligns across 12 bases. CDR1 is SNHLY, CDR2 FYNNEI, per germline. V was pared by 6 bases and J by 6 bases, with 9 bases of the junction left unmatched. This CDR3 has 15 amino acids. CDR3 sequence reads: CASSLLAGGPREQYF. The CDR3 DNA follows: TGTGCCAGCAGCCTCCTAGCGGGAGGGCCTCGCGAGCAGTACTTC. The variable domain in full, completed from reference TRBV2 and TRBJ2-7, reads EPEVTQTPSHQVTQMGQEVILRCVPISNHLYFYWYRQILGQKVEFLVSFYNNEISEKSEIFDDQFSVERPDGSNFTLKIRSTKLEDSAMYFCASSLLAGGPREQYFGPGTRLTVT.

This clone has a single count. The genes are TRBV7-6 and TRBJ1-1, with no clear D. Trimming stripped 1 base from V and 4 bases from J, with 7 bases between. Germline assignment: CDR1 SGHVS and CDR2 FNYEAQ. The CDR3 has 13 residues. The CDR3 DNA follows: TGTGCCAGCAGCTTAGGGAGGGCCACTGAAGCTTTCTTT. It codes for CASSLGRATEAFF.

This chain connects TRBV11-1 to TRBJ2-2; the D gene is possibly TRBD2 (6 bases). Trimming removed 5 bases from V and 4 bases from J, with 17 bases in between. Germline lookup yields CDR1 SGHAT and CDR2 FQDESV (reference sequence). The CDR3 contains 16 residues. This CDR3 is CASSRPEGHRTGELFF. CDR3 coding DNA: TGTGCCAGCAGCCGACCGGAGGGGCATCGCACCGGGGAGCTGTTTTTT.

This clone appeared once. The V call is TRBV4-1, the J call TRBJ2-3, with 14 nucleotides matching TRBD2. The V gene end was trimmed by 1 base and the J gene end by 6 bases; junction bases not matched to a gene: 6. Germline values: CDR1 MGHRA, CDR2 YSYEKL. The CDR3 sequence is 17 residues long. The CDR3 DNA is TGCGCCAGCAGCCAAGGGCTGGGACTAGCGGGAGTGGATACGCAGTATTTT. Protein sequence: CASSQGLGLAGVDTQYF.

J is TRBJ2-7 and V is TRBV11-2; D may be TRBD1 (5 bases). Germline CDR1 and CDR2: SGHAT and FQNNGV. Trimming cost V 5 bases and J 0 bases, with 8 bases left between them. The CDR3 consists of 13 residues. DNA for the CDR3: TGTGCCAGCAGCGGAGACAGCTCCTACGAGCAGTACTTC. This translates into CASSGDSSYEQYF.

This chain joins TRBV7-9 and TRBJ2-3; 10 nucleotides agree with TRBD2. V gave up 4 bases and J gave up 6 bases; unmatched junction bases: 10. Looked up from germline, CDR1 is SEHNR and CDR2 is FQNEAQ (reference sequence). The CDR3 runs 16 residues. In nucleotides, the CDR3 is TGTGCCAGCAGCTATGGACTAGCGGTAACTTATGATACGCAGTATTTT. This translates into CASSYGLAVTYDTQYF.

This chain links TRBV29-1 with TRBJ2-4; 9 nucleotides match TRBD2. Germline values: CDR1 SQVTM, CDR2 ANQGSEA. The CDR3 runs 13 residues. V was pared by 4 bases and J by 9 bases, with 7 bases of the junction left unmatched. CDR3 bases: TGCAGCGTTGTTCCCACGACTAGCGGCATTCAGTACTTC. Amino acid sequence: CSVVPTTSGIQYF.

This rearrangement joins TRBV28 to TRBJ1-2; D is unclear. Trimming left V 2 bases short and J 3 bases short, with 10 bases between. The germline V gene encodes CDR1 MDHEN and CDR2 SYDVKM. The CDR3 runs 14 residues. CDR3 in amino acids: CASSLIREDYGYTF. CDR3 in DNA: TGTGCCAGCAGTTTAATTAGGGAGGACTATGGCTACACCTTC.

V is TRBV19 and J is TRBJ2-7; TRBD2 might be the D (5 bases). Germline-derived CDR1 and CDR2 are LNHDA and SQIVND (reference sequence). The CDR3 sequence is 15 residues long. V gave up 9 bases and J gave up 0 bases, with 18 bases separating them. DNA for the CDR3: TGTGCCAGGATGGACTGCCTCCGGTTCTCCTACGAGCAGTACTTC. It codes for CARMDCLRFSYEQYF.

The chain recombines TRBV3-1 (or the pseudogene TRBV3-2) with TRBJ2-1, with D perhaps matching TRBD2 (6 bases). Trimming stripped 1 base from V and 11 bases from J, with 9 bases between. The CDR3 contains 12 residues. Germline V lookup: CDR1 LGHDT, CDR2 YNNKEL (reference sequence). This chain's CDR3 is CASSQVEGKQFF. CDR3 bases: TGTGCCAGCAGCCAAGTGGAGGGCAAGCAGTTCTTC.

A single count supports this clone. The chain couples TRBV14 to TRBJ2-1; TRBD2 aligns across 10 bases. The CDR3 length is 16 residues. V shed 0 bases and J 5 bases; nucleotides not matched to a gene: 4. The germline V gene has CDR1 SGHDN and CDR2 FVKESK. Written as DNA, the CDR3 is TGTGCCAGCAGCCAAGAAGGGACTAGCGCAAACAATGAGCAGTTCTTC. Translation gives CASSQEGTSANNEQFF.

This clone appeared a single time. J is TRBJ2-7 and V is TRBV28; D gene uncertain. Germline CDR1 is MDHEN and CDR2 is SYDVKM. CDR3 length: 13 residues. Trimming took 8 bases from V and 0 from J, leaving 11 bases between them. CDR3 sequence: CASWAVSSYEQYF. Written as DNA, the CDR3 is TGTGCCAGCTGGGCAGTCAGCTCCTACGAGCAGTACTTC.

V and J are TRBV21-1 and TRBJ1-6. TRBV21-1 is a pseudogene. The CDR3 sequence is 16 residues long. DNA for the CDR3: TGTGCCAGCAGCAAAAGGCGGCCCAATCGAGGTTCACCCCTCCACTTT. Protein: CASSKRRPNRGSPLHF.

V and J are TRBV12-5 and TRBJ1-1, with TRBD1 identical over 8 bases. There are 19 residues in the CDR3. The ends lost 0 bases at V and 2 bases at J; junction bases unmatched: 14. Germline lookup yields CDR1 LGHNT and CDR2 FRNRAP. For the CDR3, the DNA is TGTGCTAGTGGTTTGGTGGTCGGGACAGGAGTGAATCAAAACACTGAAGCTTTCTTT. Amino acids: CASGLVVGTGVNQNTEAFF.

V is TRBV2 and J is TRBJ1-5; a possible D gene is TRBD1 (5 bases). The V gene's germline CDR1 is SNHLY and CDR2 FYNNEI. CDR3 length: 14 amino acids. The germline V and J ends were trimmed by 2 bases and 5 bases, with 10 bases remaining between them. CDR3 in DNA: TGTGCCAGCAGTGAACAGGGACTGGATCAGCCCCAGCATTTT. Translation: CASSEQGLDQPQHF. Filled out from reference TRBV2 and TRBJ1-5, the complete variable domain reads EPEVTQTPSHQVTQMGQEVILRCVPISNHLYFYWYRQILGQKVEFLVSFYNNEISEKSEIFDDQFSVERPDGSNFTLKIRSTKLEDSAMYFCASSEQGLDQPQHFGDGTRLSIL.